This T cell receptor beta chain is drawn from a study of blood T cell repertoires in COVID-19. The CDR3 runs to 13 residues. The V end lost 4 bases, the J end lost 5 bases, and 12 bases lay between the germline ends. CDR1 is LNHDA, CDR2 SQIVND, per germline (reference sequence). Sequencing was performed with immunoSEQ multiplex PCR; in TCRdb, only in-frame clones are kept and a portion is missing. The sample lists 140,000 to 150,000 clones, around nine tenths seen once, with about 1.8% in the top ten. Source material: peripheral blood. The receptor was isolated from a woman aged 50 to 60 with acute or convalescent COVID-19. The chain carries TRBV19 and TRBJ2-7; a weak D match, TRBD1 (5 bases). CDR3 amino acids: CASSRQGNHEQYF. CDR3 nucleotide sequence: TGTGCCAGTAGTAGGCAGGGAAACCACGAGCAGTACTTC. Full variable domain (rest looked up from reference TRBV19 and TRBJ2-7): DGGITQSPKYLFRKEGQNVTLSCEQNLNHDAMYWYRQDPGQGLRLIYYSQIVNDFQKGDIAEGYSVSREKKESFPLTVTSAQKNPTAFYLCASSRQGNHEQYFGPGTRLTVT.